This TCR beta chain is from a study of shared clonotypes between healthy human individuals. About the study: Used for every donor were three CD4 naive, three CD4 memory, two CD8 naive and one CD8 memory plate. Findings and limits, study-wide: Genetic and exposure-history diversity was limited by the few donors. Non-shared clonotypes displayed generation probabilities falling below those of clonotypes present in all four donors.

Regarding this clone: Antigen specificity is unknown.

Assay execution proceeded at the deep level. The data were produced by immunoSEQ multiplex PCR, yet TCRdb's version contains in-frame clones alone and is incomplete. The top ten hold about 0.52% of the sample, which has over 850,000 clones, about 84% seen once. The germline CDR1 and CDR2 sequences are KGHSH and LQKENI. Trimming removed 0 bases at V and 6 bases at J, with 18 bases between. The CDR3 runs to 16 residues. This clonotype originated in a man aged 18 to 30 in good health. Some clones in this sample may be carry-over from other donors' samples. This sequence joins TRBV18 and TRBJ2-7; possibly TRBD1 for D (6 bases). Input material: memory CD4+ T cells from PBMCs. Subset defined: CD45RA-negative fraction. CDR3 protein: CASSPPGNQGLTEQYF. DNA for the CDR3: TGTGCCAGCTCACCACCGGGAAATCAGGGGTTGACCGAGCAGTACTTC. Full variable domain (outside the CDR3, taken from reference TRBV18 and TRBJ2-7): NAGVMQNPRHLVRRRGQEARLRCSPMKGHSHVYWYRQLPEEGLKFMVYLQKENIIDESGMPKERFSAEFPKEGPSILRIQQVVRGDSAAYFCASSPPGNQGLTEQYFGPGTRLTVT.